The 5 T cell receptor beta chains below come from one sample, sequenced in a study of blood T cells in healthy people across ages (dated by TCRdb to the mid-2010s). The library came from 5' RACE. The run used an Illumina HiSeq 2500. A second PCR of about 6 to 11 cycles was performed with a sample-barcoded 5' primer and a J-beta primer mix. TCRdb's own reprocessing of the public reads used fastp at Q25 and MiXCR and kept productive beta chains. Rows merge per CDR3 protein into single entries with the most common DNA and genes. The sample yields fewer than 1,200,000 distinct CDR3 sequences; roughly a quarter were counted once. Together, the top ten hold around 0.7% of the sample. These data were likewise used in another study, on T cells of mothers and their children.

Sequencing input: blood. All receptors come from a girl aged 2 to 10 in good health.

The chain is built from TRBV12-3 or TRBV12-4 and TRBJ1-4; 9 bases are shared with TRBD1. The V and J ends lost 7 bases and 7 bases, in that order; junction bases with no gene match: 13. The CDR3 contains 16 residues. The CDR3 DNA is TGTGCCAGCAATGACCCCCAGGGGACAGGGAGTGAAAAACTGTTTTTT. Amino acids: CASNDPQGTGSEKLFF.

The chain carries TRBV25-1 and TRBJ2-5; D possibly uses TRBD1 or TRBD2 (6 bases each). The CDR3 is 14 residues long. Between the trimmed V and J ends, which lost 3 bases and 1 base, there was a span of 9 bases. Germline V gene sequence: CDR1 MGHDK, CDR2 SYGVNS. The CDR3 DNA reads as TGTGCCAGCAGTGATGGGGGGCCCCAAGAGACCCAGTACTTC. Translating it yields CASSDGGPQETQYF.

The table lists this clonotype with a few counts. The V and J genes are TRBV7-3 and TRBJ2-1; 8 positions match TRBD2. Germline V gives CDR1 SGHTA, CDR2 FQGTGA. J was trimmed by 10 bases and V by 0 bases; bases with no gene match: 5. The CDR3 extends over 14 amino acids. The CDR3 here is CASSLTAGGREQFF. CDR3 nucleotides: TGTGCCAGCAGCTTAACGGCGGGGGGACGGGAGCAGTTCTTC.

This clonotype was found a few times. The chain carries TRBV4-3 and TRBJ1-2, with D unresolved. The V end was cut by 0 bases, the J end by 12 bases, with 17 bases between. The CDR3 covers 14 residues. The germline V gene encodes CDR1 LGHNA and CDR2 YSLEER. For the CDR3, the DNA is TGCGCCAGCAGCCAAGATTTGGTTGCTGTCGTGCACACCTTC. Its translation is CASSQDLVAVVHTF.

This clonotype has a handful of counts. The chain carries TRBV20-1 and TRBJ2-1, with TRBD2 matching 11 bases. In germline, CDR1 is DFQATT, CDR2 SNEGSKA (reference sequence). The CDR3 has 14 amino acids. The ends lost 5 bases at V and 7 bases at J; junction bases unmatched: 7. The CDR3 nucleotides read TGCAGTGCTCCCTTAGCGGGGGGGTTAAATGAGCAGTTCTTC. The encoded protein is CSAPLAGGLNEQFF.